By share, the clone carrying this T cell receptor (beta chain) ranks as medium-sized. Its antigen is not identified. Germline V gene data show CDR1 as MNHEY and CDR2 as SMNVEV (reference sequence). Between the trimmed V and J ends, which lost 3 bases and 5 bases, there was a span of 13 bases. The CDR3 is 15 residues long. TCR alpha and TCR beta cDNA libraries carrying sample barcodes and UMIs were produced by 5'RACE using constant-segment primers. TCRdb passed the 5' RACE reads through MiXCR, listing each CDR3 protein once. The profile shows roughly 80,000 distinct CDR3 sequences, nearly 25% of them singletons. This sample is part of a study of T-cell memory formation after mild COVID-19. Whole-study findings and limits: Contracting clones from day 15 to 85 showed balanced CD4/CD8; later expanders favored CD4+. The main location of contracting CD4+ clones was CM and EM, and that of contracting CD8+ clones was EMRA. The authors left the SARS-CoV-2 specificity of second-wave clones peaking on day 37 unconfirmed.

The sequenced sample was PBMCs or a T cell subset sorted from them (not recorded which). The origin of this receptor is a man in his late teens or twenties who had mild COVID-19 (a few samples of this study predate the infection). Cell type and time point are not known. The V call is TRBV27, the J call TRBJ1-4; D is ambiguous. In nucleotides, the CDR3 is TGTGCCAGCAGTTTCATGCCAGACCGAAATGAAAAACTGTTTTTT. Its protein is CASSFMPDRNEKLFF.